What follows is one T cell receptor beta chain and its context. Its antigen is currently unknown. Germline V lookup: CDR1 SGHRS, CDR2 YFSETQ. Trimming shortened V by 4 bases and J by 5 bases, and 13 bases separated the two germline ends. The CDR3 is made up of 15 amino acids. During its preparation, the TCRbeta library received unique molecular identifiers. MiXCR was run by TCRdb on the PCR reads, yielding one entry per CDR3 protein. Of roughly 670,000 distinct CDR3 sequences listed, roughly 13% are singletons. The data stem from a study of T-cell reconstitution after alpha-beta-depleted transplantation in children. Study conclusions and caveats: About two months after transplant, alpha-beta T cells reportedly came from several hundred expanded graft clones. Where some patients showed high TCRbeta diversity at day 60, it came from recipient T cells and thymic progenitors that had survived. By one year post-transplant, T-cell counts and diversity largely arose from T cells that were newly produced.

The chain recombines TRBV5-1 with TRBJ1-6; D is possibly TRBD1 (6 bases). Specimen: PBMCs, collected before TCRalphabeta/CD19-depleted stem cell transplant. This sequence originates from a girl aged 2-10 years with congenital amegakaryocytic thrombocytopenia, due to receive a stem cell transplant. The CDR3 here is CASSRGTSNNSPLHF. In DNA, the CDR3 is TGCGCCAGCAGCCGGGGGACATCGAATAATTCACCCCTCCACTTT. Full variable domain (missing parts from reference TRBV5-1 and TRBJ1-6): KAGVTQTPRYLIKTRGQQVTLSCSPISGHRSVSWYQQTPGQGLQFLFEYFSETQRNKGNFPGRFSGRQFSNSRSEMNVSTLELGDSALYLCASSRGTSNNSPLHFGNGTRLTVT.